This TCR beta chain was retrieved from a study of regulatory T cells in long-lasting Graves disease. This clonotype was observed many times. CDR3 regions were amplified by Arm-PCR using iRepertoire HTBI primers to build TCR beta libraries. TCRdb reprocessed the multiplex PCR reads via MiXCR and lists one record per CDR3 protein. The sample carries about 360,000 distinct CDR3 sequences, about 16% recorded once. The CDR3 consists of 14 residues. Trimming cost V 5 bases and J 5 bases, with 13 bases left between them. In germline, CDR1 is LGHDT, CDR2 YNNKEL (reference sequence). Time point of the sample: newly diagnosed GD, antithyroid drugs for less than 3 months. There was RNA extracted from PBMCs, and the TCR library was made from it. These data were also reused for a study on T cells in Graves' hyperthyroidism and ophthalmopathy.

This clonotype originated in a woman younger than 35 with Graves disease. Sequenced material: peripheral blood mononuclear cells (PBMCs), taken at new diagnosis, from a patient treated with antithyroid drugs. V and J are TRBV3-1 and TRBJ2-1, with D unresolved. The CDR3 region has the DNA TGTGCCAGCAGCTCATCCTGGGCGGACAATGAGCAGTTCTTC. Translation: CASSSSWADNEQFF.